This TCR beta chain is drawn from a study of technical replicates of blood from several donors. Some clones are missing from TCRdb's copy, which holds only in-frame ones; the method was immunoSEQ multiplex PCR. This table holds 50,000 to 65,000 clones, 80% to 95% found once. The V segment lost 4 bases and the J segment 7 bases; nucleotides outside the gene matches: 4. Germline loops: CDR1 MGHRA, CDR2 YSYEKL. The CDR3 spans 15 residues. Sequencing was carried out using PBMCs. This chain links TRBV4-1 with TRBJ1-4; 12 bases match TRBD1. The clonotype originates from a human donor in good health. Some clones in this sample may be carry-over from other donors' samples. In nucleotides, the CDR3 is TGCGCCAGCAGCCCCCGGGACAGGGGGCCTGAAAAACTGTTTTTT. It is translated as CASSPRDRGPEKLFF.